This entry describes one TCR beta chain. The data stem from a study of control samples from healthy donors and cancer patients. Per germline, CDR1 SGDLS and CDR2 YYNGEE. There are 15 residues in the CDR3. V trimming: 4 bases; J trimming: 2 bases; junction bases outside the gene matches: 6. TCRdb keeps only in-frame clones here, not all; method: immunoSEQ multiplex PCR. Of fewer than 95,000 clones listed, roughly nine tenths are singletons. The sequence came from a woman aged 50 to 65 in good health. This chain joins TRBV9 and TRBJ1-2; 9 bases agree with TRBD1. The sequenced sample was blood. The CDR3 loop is CASSYLGTGNYGYTF. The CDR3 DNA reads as TGTGCCAGCAGCTATCTCGGGACAGGGAACTATGGCTACACCTTC.